This T cell receptor beta chain was retrieved from a study of blood T cell repertoires in COVID-19. V shed 5 bases and J 4 bases; nucleotides not matched to a gene: 7. Germline values: CDR1 MNHEY, CDR2 SMNVEV (reference sequence). The CDR3 runs to 14 residues. This table comes from immunoSEQ multiplex PCR, and its TCRdb copy is limited to in-frame clones, with some not included. The data contain a few hundred thousand clones, around nine tenths of them singletons. The chain employs TRBV27 and TRBJ2-7; 8 nucleotides line up with TRBD2. The clonotype was recovered from a woman between 35 and 50 years old who had recovered from COVID-19. Sequencing was performed on PBMCs or T cells enriched from blood (not recorded which). The CDR3 reads CASSQKREYYEQYF. CDR3 bases: TGTGCCAGCAGTCAAAAGCGGGAGTATTACGAGCAGTACTTC.